The 15 T cell receptor beta chains below were found in one sample sequenced in a study of beta chain features in type 1 diabetes. Reverse transcribing all isolated RNA meant expressed TCRB transcripts were sequenced. The assay was immunoSEQ multiplex PCR, and TCRdb's table has in-frame clones only and misses some. The data show fewer than 250,000 clones, roughly 14% seen once. Sequencing was done on a sample of naive CD4+ T cells from blood. These TCRs come from a woman aged 40 to 50 in good health.

The chain recombines TRBV2 with TRBJ1-5; 12 nucleotides match TRBD1. The CDR3 totals 14 residues. The germline CDR1 and CDR2 sequences are SNHLY and FYNNEI. V lost 6 bases to trimming and J lost 9 bases; unmatched junction nucleotides: 6. DNA of the CDR3: TGTGCCAGCAGGGGGACAGGGGGCTATGGGCCCCAGCATTTT. This sequence encodes CASRGTGGYGPQHF.

This clone was detected a few times. The chain combines TRBV5-1 with TRBJ2-5; tentative D call: TRBD2 (6 bases). V was clipped by 4 bases and J by 1 base, with 11 bases between them. The CDR3 is 14 amino acids. The V gene's germline CDR1 is SGHRS and CDR2 YFSETQ. DNA of the CDR3: TGCGCCAGCAGCGGAGGGGCCGTCCAAGAGACCCAGTACTTC. Its translation: CASSGGAVQETQYF.

The chain recombines TRBV27 with TRBJ1-1; D possibly corresponds to TRBD1 (5 bases). Germline values: CDR1 MNHEY, CDR2 SMNVEV (reference sequence). Trimming left V 2 bases short and J 0 bases short, with 13 bases between. This CDR3 comprises 16 residues. The DNA of the CDR3 is TGTGCCAGCAGTTTACAAGCCAGGGTTATGAACACTGAAGCTTTCTTT. It encodes CASSLQARVMNTEAFF.

The sample holds a few counts of this clone. This chain connects TRBV5-8 to TRBJ2-7; a weak D match, TRBD1 (6 bases). The germline CDR1 and CDR2 sequences are SGHTS and YDEGEE. The CDR3 covers 15 residues. V was pared by 4 bases and J by 0 bases, with 14 bases between. CDR3 protein: CASSLGTLGSYEQYF. The CDR3 DNA sequence: TGTGCCAGCAGCCTCGGGACACTTGGCTCCTACGAGCAGTACTTC.

The genes are TRBV28 and TRBJ2-7, with D tentatively TRBD2 (6 bases). Germline CDR1 MDHEN, CDR2 SYDVKM. The CDR3 runs 16 residues. The V gene lost 8 bases and the J gene lost 1 base, with 21 bases spanning the gap. CDR3 nucleotide sequence: TGTGCCAGCGACCGGATTGGGGGGACCAGATCCTACGAGCAGTACTTC. This encodes CASDRIGGTRSYEQYF.

This sequence joins TRBV2 and TRBJ2-2; D is unresolved. The CDR3 runs to 14 residues. Trimming removed 5 bases at V and 6 bases at J, with 13 bases between. The germline V gene encodes CDR1 SNHLY and CDR2 FYNNEI. CDR3 sequence (DNA): TGTGCCAGCAGTTACGACAATGTGGCCGGGGAGCTGTTTTTT. Its protein is CASSYDNVAGELFF.

This clone was observed a handful of times. V is TRBV4-3 and J is TRBJ1-5, with D uncertain. V was pared by 0 bases and J by 0 bases, with 9 bases between. The CDR3 runs 16 residues. The germline V gene encodes CDR1 LGHNA and CDR2 YSLEER. CDR3 protein: CASSQDRTVSNQPQHF. The CDR3 bases are TGCGCCAGCAGCCAAGATCGTACAGTTAGCAATCAGCCCCAGCATTTT.

This clone was seen a few times. This chain joins TRBV4-2 and TRBJ1-3; D is unresolved. V shed 1 base and J shed 2 bases, with 9 bases lying between them. Per the germline V gene, CDR1 is LGHNA and CDR2 is YNFKEQ. CDR3 length equals 15 residues. The CDR3 reads CASSQVSTAGNTIYF. CDR3 nucleotide sequence: TGTGCCAGCAGCCAAGTATCTACAGCTGGAAACACCATATATTTT.

This clone occurred a few times. This chain links TRBV27 with TRBJ1-5; D gene unclear. Deletions cut 6 bases from V and 5 bases from J, with 8 bases between. Germline V gene sequence: CDR1 MNHEY, CDR2 SMNVEV (reference sequence). The CDR3 is 12 amino acids. This chain's CDR3 is CASSRGDQPQHF. Here the CDR3 DNA reads TGTGCCAGCAGCCGCGGCGATCAGCCCCAGCATTTT.

This clone showed up just a few times. DNA of the CDR3: TGTGCCAGCAGGATACAGGGGGACTATGGCTACACCTTC. It translates to CASRIQGDYGYTF. The J gene is TRBJ1-2, the V gene TRBV6-1; 8 bases align to TRBD1. Germline V CDR1 and CDR2: MNHNS, SASEGT. CDR3 size: 13 residues. With 6 bases clipped from V and 3 bases from J, the junction kept 3 bases outside the gene matches.

The chain links TRBV9 to TRBJ2-3; D perhaps matches TRBD1 (5 bases). The CDR3 is made up of 16 amino acids. Trimming cost V 0 bases and J 5 bases, with 16 bases left between them. CDR1 is SGDLS and CDR2 is YYNGEE in the germline V gene. CDR3 sequence reads: CASSVGRGIVGDTQYF. CDR3 sequence (DNA): TGTGCCAGCAGCGTAGGTAGGGGTATCGTGGGAGATACGCAGTATTTT. Supplemented by reference TRBV9 and TRBJ2-3, the full variable domain reads DSGVTQTPKHLITATGQRVTLRCSPRSGDLSVYWYQQSLDQGLQFLIQYYNGEERAKGNILERFSAQQFPDLHSELNLSSLELGDSALYFCASSVGRGIVGDTQYFGPGTRLTVL.

This clone was found a few times. The rearrangement joins TRBV13 to TRBJ2-2; D is unclear. The V gene lost 6 bases and the J gene lost 3 bases, with 11 bases spanning the gap. CDR1 is PRHDT, CDR2 FYEKMQ, per germline (reference sequence). This CDR3 has 14 residues. The CDR3 DNA reads as TGTGCCAGCAGTACCAGGCTGCACACCGGGGAGCTGTTTTTT. This gives the protein CASSTRLHTGELFF.

In this sample, this clone turned up a few times. J is TRBJ2-5 and V is TRBV7-7; a weak D match, TRBD1 (5 bases). The DNA end is a closer match to TRBJ2-7, so the J assignment may be wrong. The CDR3 is 12 amino acids. The germline gives CDR1 SSHAT, CDR2 FNYEAQ (reference sequence). The CDR3 DNA sequence: TGTGCTAGAATGAAGGGGATCTACGAGCAGTACTTC. Protein sequence: CARMKGIYEQYF.

The chain couples TRBV11-2 to TRBJ2-1; 9 bases match TRBD1. V was clipped by 4 bases and J by 8 bases; unmatched bases: 18. This CDR3 has 18 residues. Germline loops: CDR1 SGHAT, CDR2 FQNNGV. DNA of the CDR3: TGTGCCAGCAGCTCACGGCGGCCTCTTACAGGGGGCGGGTATGAGCAGTTCTTC. Translating it yields CASSSRRPLTGGGYEQFF. The full variable domain, its missing parts supplied by reference TRBV11-2 and TRBJ2-1, is EAGVAQSPRYKIIEKRQSVAFWCNPISGHATLYWYQQILGQGPKLLIQFQNNGVVDDSQLPKDRFSAERLKGVDSTLKIQPAKLEDSAVYLCASSSRRPLTGGGYEQFFGPGTRLTVL.

Of note for this clone: The same CDR3 can be traced to other DNA sequences in this sample. CDR3 sequence: CASSYSRGDQPQHF. The CDR3 DNA reads as TGTGCCAGCAGTTACTCGCGGGGGGATCAGCCCCAGCATTTT. The V and J genes are TRBV6-5 and TRBJ1-5; D is perhaps TRBD1 (5 bases). Germline V gives CDR1 MNHEY, CDR2 SVGAGI. The length of the CDR3 is 14 residues. V lost 0 bases and J lost 5, with 8 bases in between.